The 24 T cell receptor beta chains listed next were all sequenced from one sample in a study of cytomegalovirus exposure and HLA in healthy donors. With 60 Vbeta and 13 Jbeta primers, the PCR was carried out. Assay: immunoSEQ multiplex PCR; the TCRdb copy retains only in-frame clones and omits some. The data contain some 180,000 clones, approximately 12% of them singletons. The specimen sequenced was PBMCs. These TCRs come from a man between 50 and 59 years old in good health and CMV-seropositive.

In its sample, this clone was seen a few times. V gene TRBV7-2 combines with J gene TRBJ2-5, with 8 bases aligning to TRBD2. V trimming: 8 bases; J trimming: 5 bases; junction bases outside the gene matches: 7. Germline-derived CDR1 and CDR2 are SGHTA and FQGNSA. This CDR3 has 13 amino acids. CDR3 region: CASARGVGETQYF. For the CDR3, the DNA is TGTGCCAGCGCGCGGGGGGTGGGGGAGACCCAGTACTTC.

This clone was seen more than once but under ten times. This chain connects TRBV5-4 to TRBJ1-1; the D gene is possibly TRBD1 (5 bases). This CDR3 has 15 residues. Germline V lookup: CDR1 SGHNT, CDR2 YYREEE (reference sequence). V gave up 0 bases and J gave up 3 bases, with 12 bases separating them. This CDR3 is CASSLGQIRDTEAFF. In DNA form, the CDR3 reads TGTGCCAGCAGCTTGGGACAGATACGGGACACTGAAGCTTTCTTT.

This clone was counted only a few times. The V gene is TRBV30, the J gene TRBJ2-3, with 7 bases that match TRBD1. From germline, CDR1 is GTSNPN and CDR2 SVGIG (reference sequence). The trim removed 3 bases at V and 3 bases at J, leaving 9 bases unmatched. The CDR3 totals 15 residues. The CDR3 reads CAWRPGGLETDTQYF. CDR3 DNA: TGTGCCTGGAGGCCAGGGGGTTTAGAGACAGATACGCAGTATTTT. The full variable domain, with the rest looked up from reference TRBV30 and TRBJ2-3, is SQTIHQWPATLVQPVGSPLSLECTVEGTSNPNLYWYRQAAGRGLQLLFYSVGIGQISSEVPQNLSASRPQDRQFILSSKKLLLSDSGFYLCAWRPGGLETDTQYFGPGTRLTVL.

In nucleotides, the CDR3 is TGTGCCAGCAGTCCCCGGCCAGGGTTTGACAATCAGCCCCAGCATTTT. This sequence encodes CASSPRPGFDNQPQHF. V and J are TRBV27 and TRBJ1-5, with a tentative D call TRBD1 (5 bases). Germline V gene data show CDR1 as MNHEY and CDR2 as SMNVEV (reference sequence). This CDR3 spans 16 amino acids. Trimming cost V 5 bases and J 3 bases, with 17 bases left between them.

This clone was observed a few times. The rearrangement links TRBV5-1 to TRBJ2-7, with D tentatively TRBD1 (5 bases). Trimming stripped 0 bases from V and 0 bases from J, with 13 bases between. Germline-derived CDR1 and CDR2 are SGHRS and YFSETQ. The CDR3 length is 16 residues. The chain's CDR3 is CASSLGDTGSSYEQYV. The CDR3 DNA reads TGCGCCAGCAGCTTGGGGGATACAGGCAGCTCCTACGAGCAGTACGTC.

This clone was picked up a small number of times. The CDR3 region is CASTQGGRGYTF. The CDR3 DNA sequence: TGTGCCAGCACCCAAGGGGGACGGGGCTACACCTTC. This sequence joins TRBV28 and TRBJ1-2, with D possibly TRBD1 on 6 matching bases. Germline V gives CDR1 MDHEN, CDR2 SYDVKM. The V end lost 7 bases, the J end lost 8 bases, and 14 bases lay between the germline ends. The CDR3 contains 12 residues.

The chain uses TRBV4-3 and TRBJ1-1; D ambiguous. V was cut by 3 bases and J by 1 base, with 12 bases left in between. Germline-derived CDR1 and CDR2 are LGHNA and YSLEER. There are 15 residues in the CDR3. For the CDR3, the DNA is TGCGCCAGCAGCCACCTTGTGGGAGGGAACACTGAAGCTTTCTTT. The encoded protein is CASSHLVGGNTEAFF.

The chain combines TRBV28 with TRBJ2-2, with 7 bases aligning to TRBD1. The CDR3 has 17 residues. V lost 6 bases, J lost 2 bases, and 12 bases stayed unmatched. Per germline, CDR1 MDHEN and CDR2 SYDVKM. CDR3 amino acids: CASSSGQLASNTGELFF. The CDR3, as DNA: TGTGCCAGCAGCTCGGGACAGCTTGCGTCAAACACCGGGGAGCTGTTTTTT.

The DNA for the CDR3 is TGTGCCAGCAGCTTGGGAGGGATCAACGAGCAGTTCTTC. It specifies CASSLGGINEQFF. This chain connects TRBV5-5 to TRBJ2-1; weak D call: TRBD2 (5 bases). CDR1 SGHKS and CDR2 YYEKEE come from the germline V gene (reference sequence). Trimming removed 0 bases from V and 10 bases from J, with 11 bases in between. The CDR3 consists of 13 residues.

In DNA form, the CDR3 reads TGTGCCAGCATCCCCGGGGGAAGCTCCTATAATTCACCCCTCCACTTT. Amino acids: CASIPGGSSYNSPLHF. The rearrangement uses TRBV7-8 and TRBJ1-6, with D possibly being TRBD1 (5 bases). Trimming took off 7 bases at V and 0 bases at J, with 13 bases between the two ends. The length of the CDR3 is 16 residues. Germline V CDR1 and CDR2: SGHVS, FQNEAQ.

This chain uses TRBV7-7 with TRBJ2-5; 7 bases align to TRBD2. CDR3 size: 13 residues. Germline loops: CDR1 SSHAT, CDR2 FNYEAQ (reference sequence). The junction had 2 bases not matched to a gene; V was cut back by 3 bases and J by 4 bases. Here the CDR3 reads CASSFTSVETQYF. The CDR3 nucleotides read TGTGCCAGCAGCTTTACTAGCGTAGAGACCCAGTACTTC.

This chain joins TRBV27 and TRBJ1-1; TRBD1 might be the D (5 bases). Per the germline V gene, CDR1 is MNHEY and CDR2 is SMNVEV (reference sequence). V dropped 5 bases and J dropped 4 bases, with 14 bases sitting between them. The CDR3 contains 14 residues. The CDR3 loop is CASSPDLGGTEAFF. CDR3 DNA: TGTGCCAGCAGTCCAGATTTGGGGGGCACTGAAGCTTTCTTT.

This sequence joins TRBV5-4 and TRBJ2-2; 7 bases fit TRBD2. The germline V gene has CDR1 SGHNT and CDR2 YYREEE (reference sequence). Losses at the gene ends were 4 bases for V and 1 base for J; bases not matched to a gene: 7. This CDR3 is 16 amino acids long. The CDR3 here is CASSPGGGRNTGELFF. CDR3 bases: TGTGCCAGCAGCCCAGGTGGCGGGAGGAACACCGGGGAGCTGTTTTTT.

This clone was detected only a few times. This sequence joins TRBV11-2 and TRBJ2-3; 10 positions agree with TRBD1. The V gene's germline CDR1 is SGHAT and CDR2 FQNNGV. V trimming: 7 bases; J trimming: 2 bases; junction bases outside the gene matches: 6. This CDR3 spans 15 amino acids. The CDR3 loop is CASTIDRGPTDTQYF. CDR3 nucleotide sequence: TGTGCCAGCACCATAGACAGGGGGCCCACAGATACGCAGTATTTT.

This clone was counted between two and nine times. The chain links TRBV4-3 to TRBJ1-3; the D is unclear. Trimming took off 4 bases at V and 0 bases at J, with 7 bases between the two ends. The length of the CDR3 is 14 residues. The germline CDR1 and CDR2 sequences are LGHNA and YSLEER. CDR3 in DNA: TGCGCCAGCAGCCCTTCCCCCTCTGGAAACACCATATATTTT. Translating it yields CASSPSPSGNTIYF.

This clone was observed a handful of times. The rearrangement uses TRBV29-1 and TRBJ2-3, with 10 bases that match TRBD2. V lost 4 bases, J lost 5 bases, and 6 bases stayed unmatched. The CDR3 extends over 14 amino acids. Germline CDR1 is SQVTM and CDR2 is ANQGSEA. The CDR3, as DNA: TGCAGCGTTGCGAGCGGGGGGGCAATAGATACGCAGTATTTT. The encoded protein is CSVASGGAIDTQYF.

The V and J genes are TRBV2 and TRBJ2-5, with D unclear. Trimming pared 6 bases from V and 2 bases from J, leaving 4 bases between. The germline CDR1 and CDR2 sequences are SNHLY and FYNNEI. The CDR3 has 11 amino acids. CDR3 sequence: CASSVQETQYF. As DNA, the CDR3 is TGTGCCAGCAGCGTTCAAGAGACCCAGTACTTC.

As to this clone: Additional DNA sequences in this sample encode the identical CDR3. The chain uses TRBV7-9 and TRBJ1-4, with TRBD1 matching over 10 bases. This CDR3 has 14 amino acids. V dropped 3 bases and J dropped 7; count of bases not matched to a gene: 2. Germline V gene lookup returns CDR1 SEHNR and CDR2 FQNEAQ (reference sequence). The CDR3 DNA reads TGTGCCAGCAGCTTGGGACAGGGGAGTGAAAAACTGTTTTTT. It translates to CASSLGQGSEKLFF.

This clone was recorded a few times. The chain has TRBV2 and TRBJ2-1, with 14 bases matching TRBD2. Trimming removed 4 bases from V and 8 bases from J; junction bases left unmatched: 7. Germline V gene lookup returns CDR1 SNHLY and CDR2 FYNNEI. The CDR3 is 16 amino acids. The CDR3 is CASSGLAGGRVDEQFF. The CDR3 DNA reads TGTGCCAGCAGTGGACTAGCGGGGGGGAGAGTTGATGAGCAGTTCTTC. The variable domain in full, with the rest retrieved from reference TRBV2 and TRBJ2-1, is EPEVTQTPSHQVTQMGQEVILRCVPISNHLYFYWYRQILGQKVEFLVSFYNNEISEKSEIFDDQFSVERPDGSNFTLKIRSTKLEDSAMYFCASSGLAGGRVDEQFFGPGTRLTVL.

This clone was seen only a few times. This chain joins TRBV4-2 and TRBJ2-5; D is uncertain. Germline values: CDR1 LGHNA, CDR2 YNFKEQ. There are 12 residues in the CDR3. The ends were cut back, 4 bases at V and 5 bases at J, with 8 bases in the middle. CDR3 sequence: CASSPTGETQYF. CDR3 bases: TGTGCCAGCAGCCCAACCGGTGAGACCCAGTACTTC.

This clone was picked up a small number of times. The CDR3, as DNA: TGTGCCAGCTCCACCGGGACTATATACCAAGAGACCCAGTACTTC. It translates to CASSTGTIYQETQYF. This rearrangement joins TRBV18 to TRBJ2-5; TRBD2 agrees at 7 bases. The CDR3 is 15 amino acids. The germline CDR1 and CDR2 sequences are KGHSH and LQKENI. Unmatched junction bases numbered 7, after V lost 6 bases and J lost 0 bases.

CDR3 protein: CASSLSRSYNSPLHF. In DNA, the CDR3 is TGCGCCAGCAGCTTGTCCAGGTCCTATAATTCACCCCTCCACTTT. The gene calls are TRBV5-1 and TRBJ1-6; D is undetermined. In germline, CDR1 is SGHRS, CDR2 YFSETQ. The CDR3 contains 15 residues. Trimming removed 1 base at V and 1 base at J, with 6 bases between.

The chain combines TRBV5-1 with TRBJ2-5; TRBD2 aligns across 11 bases. V shed 3 bases, J shed 1 base, and the junction held 8 bases outside the gene matches. CDR3 length equals 17 residues. CDR1 is SGHRS and CDR2 is YFSETQ in the germline V gene. CDR3 nucleotides: TGCGCCAGCAGCTCGAGGACTAGCGGGTGGGTCCAAGAGACCCAGTACTTC. Amino acid sequence: CASSSRTSGWVQETQYF.

The chain joins TRBV7-6 to TRBJ2-7, with TRBD1 matching over 7 bases. The junction had 7 bases not matched to a gene; V was cut back by 5 bases and J by 6 bases. Per germline, CDR1 SGHVS and CDR2 FNYEAQ. This CDR3 has 13 residues. The CDR3 spells CASSREAGGEQYF. The CDR3 region has the DNA TGTGCCAGCAGCAGAGAGGCAGGGGGCGAGCAGTACTTC.